Listed below are T cell receptor beta chains from one sample, sequenced in a study of blood T cell repertoires in COVID-19. Sequencing was performed with immunoSEQ multiplex PCR; in TCRdb, only in-frame clones are kept and a portion is missing. The repertoire holds roughly 98,000 clones, with 85% as singletons. Sequences were obtained from peripheral blood. The receptor set was obtained from a woman in her 70s with active or convalescent COVID-19. CDR3s include the opening cysteine and the closing phenylalanine or tryptophan. The order of the fields is clone size, V gene, D gene, J gene, CDR3 protein, CDR3 DNA. A D gene is named only where the DNA matches it firmly. A row's size may be missing; if present it is once, few, many or a size class.

size: once; V: TRBV29-1; D: -; J: TRBJ1-2; CDR3: CSGLEGGNYGYTF; DNA: TGCAGCGGTCTGGAGGGTGGTAACTATGGCTACACCTTC
size: -; V: TRBV19; D: TRBD1; J: TRBJ1-2; CDR3: CASSIGQGATYGYTF; DNA: TGTGCCAGTAGTATTGGACAGGGGGCGACGTATGGCTACACCTTC
size: -; V: TRBV12-3/TRBV12-4; D: -; J: TRBJ2-5; CDR3: CASSFGVMETQYF; DNA: TGTGCCAGCAGTTTCGGGGTAATGGAGACCCAGTACTTC
size: -; V: TRBV5-6; D: TRBD2; J: TRBJ2-3; CDR3: CASSLTSGVKSTDTQYF; DNA: TGTGCCAGCAGCCTGACTAGCGGGGTAAAGAGCACAGATACGCAGTATTTT
size: -; V: TRBV5-1; D: TRBD2; J: TRBJ2-2; CDR3: CASTASGDGYTGELFF; DNA: TGCGCCAGCACGGCTAGCGGAGACGGGTACACCGGGGAGCTGTTTTTT
size: -; V: TRBV19; D: -; J: TRBJ1-3; CDR3: CASSGDSSSGNTIYF; DNA: TGTGCCAGTAGTGGAGACAGTAGCTCTGGAAACACCATATATTTT
size: -; V: TRBV4-1; D: -; J: TRBJ1-6; CDR3: CASSQPQGGHNSPLHF; DNA: TGCGCCAGCAGCCAACCTCAGGGCGGTCATAATTCACCCCTCCACTTT
size: once; V: TRBV21-1; D: -; J: TRBJ1-2; CDR3: CASKRDRRDLNYGYTF; DNA: TGTGCCAGCAAACGGGACAGGCGCGATCTTAACTATGGCTACACCTTC
size: once; V: TRBV28; D: -; J: TRBJ1-6; CDR3: CASSLYGSSYNSPLHF; DNA: TGTGCCAGCAGTTTATATGGCAGTTCCTATAATTCACCCCTCCACTTT
size: -; V: TRBV10-3; D: -; J: TRBJ2-5; CDR3: CAISMLSTRVGETQYF; DNA: TGTGCCATCAGTATGCTGTCGACTAGAGTTGGGGAGACCCAGTACTTC
size: once; V: TRBV19; D: TRBD2; J: TRBJ2-7; CDR3: CASSGALGLAGTEQYF; DNA: TGTGCCAGTAGTGGCGCCCTGGGACTAGCGGGGACCGAGCAGTACTTC
size: -; V: TRBV7-9; D: TRBD1; J: TRBJ1-2; CDR3: CASSSRQGAYGYTF; DNA: TGTGCCAGCAGCTCCCGACAGGGGGCATATGGCTACACCTTC
size: -; V: TRBV7-9; D: -; J: TRBJ1-1; CDR3: CASAKQENTEAFF; DNA: TGTGCCAGCGCTAAACAGGAAAACACTGAAGCTTTCTTT
size: -; V: TRBV5-1; D: -; J: TRBJ2-3; CDR3: CASSRAGARTDTQYF; DNA: TGCGCCAGCAGCAGGGCGGGGGCCCGCACAGATACGCAGTATTTT
size: -; V: TRBV12-3/TRBV12-4; D: -; J: TRBJ2-1; CDR3: CASSLNSYNEQFF; DNA: TGTGCCAGCAGTTTGAACAGCTACAATGAGCAGTTCTTC
size: -; V: TRBV27; D: -; J: TRBJ2-7; CDR3: CASGPSGRGGGGQYF; DNA: TGTGCCAGCGGCCCATCAGGGAGAGGGGGGGGTGGGCAGTACTTC
size: few; V: TRBV5-1; D: TRBD1; J: TRBJ1-1; CDR3: CASSLGRTGSAAEAFF; DNA: TGCGCCAGCAGCCTAGGGCGGACAGGGTCGGCGGCTGAAGCTTTCTTT
size: -; V: TRBV5-1; D: -; J: TRBJ2-1; CDR3: CASSVVQGEYNEQFF; DNA: TGCGCCAGCAGTGTGGTACAGGGCGAGTACAATGAGCAGTTCTTC
size: -; V: TRBV5-1; D: -; J: TRBJ2-5; CDR3: CASSLGQLQETQYF; DNA: TGCGCCAGCAGCTTGGGACAGCTCCAAGAGACCCAGTACTTC
size: -; V: TRBV19; D: TRBD1; J: TRBJ1-4; CDR3: CASSNRDRTIVGEKLFF; DNA: TGTGCCAGTAGTAACCGGGACAGGACGATTGTGGGGGAAAAACTGTTTTTT
size: -; V: TRBV23-1; D: TRBD1; J: TRBJ1-2; CDR3: CAKIRTGGFTYGYTF; DNA: TGCGCCAAAATACGTACAGGGGGCTTTACCTATGGCTACACCTTC
size: -; V: TRBV7-9; D: -; J: TRBJ2-4; CDR3: CASSLDPGAKNIQYF; DNA: TGTGCCAGCAGCTTAGATCCGGGGGCCAAAAACATTCAGTACTTC
size: -; V: TRBV9; D: -; J: TRBJ2-3; CDR3: CASSVFEGGPATDTQYF; DNA: TGTGCCAGCAGCGTTTTTGAAGGAGGGCCCGCCACGGATACGCAGTATTTT
size: -; V: TRBV7-2; D: -; J: TRBJ2-1; CDR3: CASSLGGGGNEQFF; DNA: TGTGCCAGCAGCTTAGGGGGTGGAGGCAATGAGCAGTTCTTC
size: -; V: TRBV5-5; D: -; J: TRBJ1-4; CDR3: CASSFVPGSFEEKLFF; DNA: TGTGCCAGCAGCTTTGTTCCGGGATCCTTTGAGGAAAAACTGTTTTTT
size: -; V: TRBV4-1; D: TRBD1; J: TRBJ2-7; CDR3: CASSQAGTDYEQYF; DNA: TGCGCCAGCAGCCAAGCCGGGACAGACTACGAGCAGTACTTC
size: -; V: TRBV10-3; D: -; J: TRBJ1-1; CDR3: CAIRYGGETEAFF; DNA: TGTGCCATCAGGTACGGTGGGGAGACTGAAGCTTTCTTT
size: -; V: TRBV7-8; D: -; J: TRBJ2-7; CDR3: CASSSGDEQYF; DNA: TGTGCCAGCAGCTCGGGGGACGAGCAGTACTTC
size: -; V: TRBV2; D: -; J: TRBJ2-7; CDR3: CASSYIHEQYF; DNA: TGTGCCAGCTCATACATTCACGAGCAGTACTTC
size: -; V: TRBV19; D: TRBD1; J: TRBJ1-1; CDR3: CASSIDGDRLMTEAFF; DNA: TGTGCCAGTAGTATAGATGGGGACAGGCTTATGACTGAAGCTTTCTTT
size: -; V: TRBV7-2; D: TRBD1; J: TRBJ1-1; CDR3: CASSPRQGYTEAFF; DNA: TGTGCCAGCAGCCCACGACAGGGCTACACTGAAGCTTTCTTT
size: once; V: TRBV5-8; D: TRBD2; J: TRBJ2-5; CDR3: CASSFGLAGIQETQYF; DNA: TGTGCCAGCAGCTTCGGACTAGCGGGGATCCAAGAGACCCAGTACTTC
size: -; V: TRBV11-2; D: -; J: TRBJ1-1; CDR3: CASSVREGITEAFF; DNA: TGTGCCAGCAGCGTAAGGGAGGGAATCACTGAAGCTTTCTTT
size: -; V: TRBV6-2/TRBV6-3; D: -; J: TRBJ1-1; CDR3: CASSNTQAEAFF; DNA: TGTGCCAGCAGTAACACTCAGGCTGAAGCTTTCTTT
size: -; V: TRBV10-3; D: -; J: TRBJ1-4; CDR3: CATQRAPATNEKLFF; DNA: TGTGCCACTCAGCGGGCCCCCGCAACTAATGAAAAACTGTTTTTT
size: -; V: TRBV24-1; D: -; J: TRBJ1-4; CDR3: CATSDSLQTKLFF; DNA: TGTGCCACCAGTGATTCTTTACAGACAAAACTGTTTTTT
size: -; V: TRBV28; D: TRBD1; J: TRBJ2-5; CDR3: CASSRGRGLLETQYF; DNA: TGTGCCAGCAGTAGGGGAAGGGGGCTTCTAGAGACCCAGTACTTC
size: -; V: TRBV6-5; D: -; J: TRBJ1-4; CDR3: CASNSGAPNEKLFF; DNA: TGTGCCAGCAACTCGGGTGCCCCCAATGAAAAACTGTTTTTT
size: few; V: TRBV3-1/TRBV3-2; D: TRBD2; J: TRBJ2-5; CDR3: CASSGLAGVEETQYF; DNA: TGTGCCAGCAGTGGACTAGCGGGGGTCGAAGAGACCCAGTACTTC
size: -; V: TRBV2; D: TRBD1; J: TRBJ1-1; CDR3: CASSTGVWGVAFF; DNA: TGTGCCAGCAGTACAGGGGTTTGGGGAGTAGCTTTCTTT
size: -; V: TRBV5-5; D: -; J: TRBJ1-2; CDR3: CASSVGESLTFNYGYTF; DNA: TGTGCCAGCAGCGTCGGGGAAAGCTTAACTTTTAACTATGGCTACACCTTC
size: -; V: TRBV4-1; D: TRBD1; J: TRBJ1-2; CDR3: CASSQVGQGEGYTF; DNA: TGCGCCAGCAGCCAAGTCGGTCAGGGGGAAGGCTACACCTTC
size: -; V: TRBV7-9; D: TRBD2; J: TRBJ2-2; CDR3: CASSLWGLSSNTGELFF; DNA: TGTGCCAGCAGCCTATGGGGACTATCCTCGAACACCGGGGAGCTGTTTTTT
size: -; V: TRBV7-8; D: TRBD2; J: TRBJ2-7; CDR3: CASNPPLGGGHEQYF; DNA: TGTGCCAGCAACCCCCCACTGGGGGGGGGTCACGAGCAGTACTTC
size: once; V: TRBV19; D: -; J: TRBJ1-1; CDR3: CASSIDPRQDDSAFF; DNA: TGTGCCAGTAGTATAGACCCCCGGCAGGATGATTCGGCTTTCTTT